Listed here is a single T cell receptor beta chain. The target of this receptor is not known. No much larger clonotype is one base removed from it; base qualities were not supplied. Other nucleotide sequences in the sample specify the same CDR3. Including cysteine and phenylalanine, the CDR3 has 14 amino acids. The only DNA kept is the CDR3, 42 bases in frame from the first base. Looking up the germline V gene yields CDR1 SGHTA and CDR2 FQGTGA. Here V drops 2 bases and J drops 1 base, and the junction holds 0 bases not matched to any gene. The data were obtained in a study of cytomegalovirus exposure and HLA in healthy donors (dated by TCRdb to 2016 to 2017). Regarding the complete study: According to an earlier analysis of around 600 of the donors, about 179 million T cells yielded 90 million to 140 million unique TCR beta sequences and about 300 Gb of sequence data. Typing coverage varied by locus: roughly 629-630 donors for A, B, C, DRB1 and DQB1; more than 500 for DQA1; 606 for DPA1; roughly 450 for DPB1. Rather than drawing on any new phenotypic data, the later analysis identified candidate immune exposures from TCR beta sequences and the way those sequences occurred across donors. On average, about 200,000 unique TCR beta nucleotide sequences were sequenced per donor among 398 genotyped donors of the cohort, with 15% to 20% of those sequences being non-productive. The study combined high-throughput TCR immunosequencing, statistical association of individual TCRs with disease status, and machine learning to predict cytomegalovirus infection status. Along with the approximately 650-subject first cohort, a separate validation cohort of more than 90 different subjects was used. Donor age, sex, ethnicity and CMV serostatus were compiled alongside the repertoire data. An early release that covered 640 HLA-typed donors contained about 300 gigabases of sequencing data and 80 million or so unique TCR sequences. Roughly 5 DR-DQ haplotypes were handled as single units for association and clustering, since linkage in the cohort was strong. The study aimed to test whether cataloging public T cell receptors could reveal signatures of past pathogen exposure. In a later analysis, previously published TCR beta repertoires from roughly 710 donors were re-analyzed and high-resolution HLA genotyping was added so that TCR occurrence patterns could be studied. The T cell repertoires of some 670 subjects were profiled by immunosequencing and related to cytomegalovirus serostatus. HLA typing included class I and class II loci at four-digit resolution. The genetic ancestry cluster associated with self-reported Caucasian donors included about 81% of the roughly 410 genotyped donors. Genome-wide SNP genotypes for about 55% of the 666 donors were used in a later genetic analysis, which treated that subset as a discovery cohort. All discovery cohort repertoires had been generated using a single sequencing platform. An earlier analysis of fewer than 750 of the donors used high-throughput TCR beta sequencing to judge whether each TCR beta V gene segment behaved as functional or pseudogenic. Study-wide conclusions, independent of this receptor: According to a later analysis, parvovirus B19, influenza, CMV and Epstein-Barr virus appeared linked to several top co-occurrence clusters. According to a later analysis, most CMV-associated TCR beta chains appeared to be HLA-restricted, and the HLA associations seemed to be driven largely by CMV exposure. At a false discovery rate of 0.05, a later analysis linked about 16,000 TCR beta sequences to specific HLA alleles. A few of the identified cytomegalovirus-associated TCR beta chains were confirmed in vitro to be specific for cytomegalovirus antigens. Because the 87-base-pair reads could not distinguish some IMGT-functional V segments, including TRBV6-2 and TRBV6-3, those segments were excluded. A later analysis found that HLA-associated TCR beta chains were more clonally expanded and had lower generation probabilities than equally common non-associated chains. An earlier analysis of 450 to 750 of the donors showed that most TCR beta V segments appeared in productive rearrangements either about 87% or about 30% of the time, which broadly matched IMGT annotations. Immune exposure information for the cohort was limited to CMV serostatus. Linkage disequilibrium might explain the correlated functional status among segregating V segments, but an unknown experimental factor could not be ruled out. A further reported finding was that TCR beta sequences accurately predicted the HLA-A and HLA-B alleles for most subjects in the first cohort. Because HLA typing was missing for some donors at each locus, association tests included only the typed subset. When HLA alleles, especially DR and DQ, strongly co-occurred, attributing TCR associations to individual alleles was difficult. Most TCR sequences were observed very rarely across donors, whereas some public TCRs were present in many individuals. The sequencing pipeline was judged likely to have produced a cluster of highly shared sequence variants as a technical artifact. According to a later genetic analysis, donors in an Asian-associated ancestry cluster had fewer N-insertions in productive TCRs than the approximately 710-donor mean. Seventeen rarely observed V segments, including chromosome 9 orphons, were excluded from the earlier analysis of several hundred of the donors because counts were too low. The authors suggested that the approach could potentially be generalized to other disease states and immunological phenotypes. Only TCR beta chains were sequenced in this cohort, and the absence of alpha or paired-chain data limited detectable features. The study gave a list of about 160 TCR beta chains associated with cytomegalovirus. A later analysis found that TCR association rates varied across HLA loci, with DRB1 alleles showing the most associated TCRs and HLA-C alleles the fewest. V-gene and J-gene trimming of TCR beta chains was associated with a missense DCLRE1C variant in a later genetic analysis, and the association was replicated in an independent cohort. Cytomegalovirus status was reported to be diagnosed by the classifier with high specificity and sensitivity in both the original and validation cohorts. Roughly uniform sequencing depth across donors was assumed in presence/absence analyses, although this assumption may not hold.

Libraries were built with the immunoSEQ multiplex PCR assay. A mixture of 60 forward primers for TCR Vbeta segments and 13 reverse primers for TCR Jbeta segments was used in the multiplex PCR. The CDR3 region of rearranged TCR beta genes was amplified from genomic DNA by a multiplex PCR assay. On the Illumina HiSeq System, the amplified TCR beta libraries were sequenced as 87-base-pair reads. The study's processing was this. A later analysis tallied roughly 78 million unique TCR beta chains across the 666 repertoires, and roughly 11 million of those chains were shared by two or more donors. Raw reads were error-corrected and collapsed into unique sequences by a nearest-neighbor algorithm in which closely related sequences were merged to remove PCR and sequencing errors. Alignment of CDR3 sequences to IMGT reference sequences was used to assign V, D and J gene segments. For a sequence to be retained, at least a six-nucleotide match to both a V gene segment and a J gene segment was required. Rearrangements were classified as productive when the CDR3 lacked stop codons and remained in frame with V and J, and all other rearrangements were classified as non-productive. Following IMGT convention, CDR3 was defined as the stretch from the second conserved V-encoded cysteine up to the conserved J-encoded phenylalanine. The earlier analysis of about 620 of the donors excluded sequences that lacked an unambiguous match to a single V gene segment. An earlier analysis of several hundred of the donors called V segments functional above 56.7% productive rearrangements and segregating when the between-donor standard deviation exceeded 5%. A statistical classification framework was developed to diagnose cytomegalovirus status using the catalog of TCR beta chain sequences. In a later analysis, TCR nucleotide sequences were compared against IMGT/GENE-DB human TR gene sequences so that V and J genes could be assigned. Using the TCRdist pipeline, a later analysis assigned CDR3 sequences along with most-parsimonious VDJ recombination scenarios. A later analysis defined each TCR beta chain by its CDR3 amino acid sequence plus V-gene family, and excluded reads lacking a unique V-gene family. As a way to deal with suspected cross-contamination and a sequencing artifact, a later analysis dropped 450 to 600 nucleotide sequences that were highly shared and had low generation probability. For each public chain, a later analysis derived a clonal expansion index from normalized ranks of inferred template counts within each repertoire. Generation probabilities in a later analysis came from a VDJ recombination model fitted to out-of-frame rearrangements, and those results were checked against IGoR. In a later analysis, hypergeometric tests were used to score TCR-TCR, TCR-HLA and TCR-CMV co-occurrence, with a repertoire-size bias correction applied to TCR pairs. False discovery rates were estimated in a later analysis by permuting HLA or CMV assignments 20 times. In a later analysis, co-occurring TCRs were grouped using DBSCAN, and TCRdist sequence similarity was added for clustering within HLA-allele-positive subsets. Co-occurrence clustering excluded repertoires with fewer than 30,000 or more than 120,000 public chains, plus five with anomalous nucleotide sharing. The source is immuneACCESS, and TCRdb retained only in-frame sequences with V and J called. Part of the clones is not carried over; for the studies checked, unresolved V genes explain less than half of this, and the remainder is unexplained. The V and J calls and clone size are taken from that table; D and trimming were inferred from the DNA. Within this sample are 150,000 to 200,000 clones, with around 83% of them counted one time only. The top ten clonotypes cover around 1.7% of the sample.

The cohort was made up of roughly 670 healthy bone marrow donors. All cohort members were sampled while nominally healthy, although unrecorded immune exposures were likely present. The donor was CMV seronegative and was included in the group of 352 seronegative cohort members. A peripheral blood sample was collected from each donor, and TCR beta sequencing was performed on peripheral blood mononuclear cells. Genomic DNA was extracted from the blood cell samples with the Qiagen DNeasy Blood Extraction Kit. The sequence was obtained from a man between 50 and 59 years old in good health and CMV-seronegative. The rearranged chain carries TRBV7-3 and TRBJ1-1; TRBD1 agrees with 8 junctional bases. Sequencing used PBMCs. The CDR3 amino acid sequence is: CASSLGQGNTEAFF. The DNA sequence follows: TGTGCCAGCAGCTTAGGACAGGGGAACACTGAAGCTTTCTTT. Supplemented by the reference TRBV7-3 and TRBJ1-1 proteins around the CDR3, the complete variable domain is GAGVSQTPSNKVTEKGKYVELRCDPISGHTALYWYRQSLGQGPEFLIYFQGTGAADDSGLPNDRFFAVRPEGSVSTLKIQRTERGDSAVYLCASSLGQGNTEAFFGQGTRLTVV.